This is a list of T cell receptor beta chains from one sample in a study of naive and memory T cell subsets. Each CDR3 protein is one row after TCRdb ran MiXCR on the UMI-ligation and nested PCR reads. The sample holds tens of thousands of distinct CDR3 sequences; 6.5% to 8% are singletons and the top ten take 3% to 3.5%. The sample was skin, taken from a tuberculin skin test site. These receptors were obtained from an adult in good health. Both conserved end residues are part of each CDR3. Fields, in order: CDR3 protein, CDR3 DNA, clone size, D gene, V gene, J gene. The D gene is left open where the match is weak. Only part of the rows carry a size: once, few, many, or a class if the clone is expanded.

cdr3_aa: CASSLGPGLAGGPHTDTQYF
cdr3_nt: TGTGCCAGCAGCTTAGGACCCGGACTAGCGGGGGGGCCCCACACAGATACGCAGTATTTT
clone_size: many
d_call: TRBD2
v_call: TRBV7-8
j_call: TRBJ2-3

cdr3_aa: CSARGPSDEQYF
cdr3_nt: TGCAGTGCTAGGGGCCCATCGGACGAGCAGTACTTC
clone_size: few
d_call: NA
v_call: TRBV20-1
j_call: TRBJ2-7

cdr3_aa: CASSLLGEAIHTEAFF
cdr3_nt: TGTGCCAGCAGTCTTCTCGGGGAGGCAATCCACACTGAAGCTTTCTTT
clone_size: few
d_call: NA
v_call: TRBV27
j_call: TRBJ1-1

cdr3_aa: CATSRSYEQYF
cdr3_nt: TGTGCCACCTCACGGTCCTACGAGCAGTACTTC
clone_size: many
d_call: NA
v_call: TRBV6-1
j_call: TRBJ2-7

cdr3_aa: CASSHSTNEQFF
cdr3_nt: TGTGCCAGCAGCCATTCGACGAATGAGCAGTTCTTC
clone_size: many
d_call: NA
v_call: TRBV3-1
j_call: TRBJ2-1

cdr3_aa: CSASSPEPGANNYGYTF
cdr3_nt: TGCAGTGCTAGTTCACCCGAACCCGGAGCAAATAACTATGGCTACACCTTC
clone_size: NA
d_call: NA
v_call: TRBV20-1
j_call: TRBJ1-2

cdr3_aa: CASSPHPRTGGLDGYTF
cdr3_nt: TGTGCCAGCAGTCCACACCCGCGGACAGGGGGCTTGGATGGCTACACCTTC
clone_size: few
d_call: TRBD1
v_call: TRBV27
j_call: TRBJ1-2

cdr3_aa: CATSDSTSGLPNEQFF
cdr3_nt: TGTGCCACCAGTGATTCGACTAGCGGACTCCCCAATGAGCAGTTCTTC
clone_size: many
d_call: TRBD2
v_call: TRBV24-1
j_call: TRBJ2-1

cdr3_aa: CARRGGAGADTQYF
cdr3_nt: TGTGCCAGACGCGGGGGGGCCGGGGCAGATACGCAGTATTTT
clone_size: many
d_call: TRBD2
v_call: TRBV2
j_call: TRBJ2-3

cdr3_aa: CASSLSQVAAWDSGANVLTF
cdr3_nt: TGTGCCAGCAGCCTCAGCCAGGTGGCTGCCTGGGACTCTGGGGCCAACGTCCTGACTTTC
clone_size: medium-sized
d_call: NA
v_call: TRBV7-2
j_call: TRBJ2-6

cdr3_aa: CSANPAGAPNSNQPQHF
cdr3_nt: TGCAGTGCTAACCCGGCCGGAGCACCTAATAGCAATCAGCCCCAGCATTTT
clone_size: NA
d_call: NA
v_call: TRBV20-1
j_call: TRBJ1-5

cdr3_aa: CSARAIGEAGGQPQHF
cdr3_nt: TGCAGTGCTAGAGCCATCGGTGAGGCGGGAGGTCAGCCCCAGCATTTT
clone_size: many
d_call: NA
v_call: TRBV20-1
j_call: TRBJ1-5

cdr3_aa: CASSLLSGANQPQHF
cdr3_nt: TGTGCCAGTAGTTTATTGTCAGGGGCTAATCAGCCCCAGCATTTT
clone_size: many
d_call: NA
v_call: TRBV19
j_call: TRBJ1-5

cdr3_aa: CASSTQGAVSGANVLTF
cdr3_nt: TGTGCCAGCAGTACTCAAGGGGCGGTCTCTGGGGCCAACGTCCTGACTTTC
clone_size: many
d_call: NA
v_call: TRBV2
j_call: TRBJ2-6

cdr3_aa: CASSLGGGFSDEQFF
cdr3_nt: TGTGCCAGCAGCTTAGGAGGGGGCTTTAGCGATGAGCAGTTCTTC
clone_size: few
d_call: TRBD1
v_call: TRBV7-2
j_call: TRBJ2-1

cdr3_aa: CSVEGQSYEQYF
cdr3_nt: TGCAGCGTTGAAGGGCAGTCCTACGAGCAGTACTTC
clone_size: many
d_call: NA
v_call: TRBV29-1
j_call: TRBJ2-7

cdr3_aa: CASSQDWPSGNTIYF
cdr3_nt: TGTGCCAGCAGCCAAGATTGGCCATCTGGAAACACCATATATTTT
clone_size: NA
d_call: NA
v_call: TRBV4-2
j_call: TRBJ1-3

cdr3_aa: CASSWILDTQYF
cdr3_nt: TGTGCCAGCAGCTGGATATTGGATACGCAGTATTTT
clone_size: NA
d_call: NA
v_call: TRBV7-6
j_call: TRBJ2-3

cdr3_aa: CASSFSGGAETQYF
cdr3_nt: TGTGCCAGCAGTTTTAGCGGGGGAGCGGAGACCCAGTACTTC
clone_size: many
d_call: TRBD2
v_call: TRBV27
j_call: TRBJ2-5

cdr3_aa: CASSVGLAYNEQFF
cdr3_nt: TGTGCCAGCAGCGTAGGACTAGCGTACAATGAGCAGTTCTTC
clone_size: many
d_call: TRBD2
v_call: TRBV9
j_call: TRBJ2-1

cdr3_aa: CASTKTPPGGPNEQFF
cdr3_nt: TGTGCCAGCACCAAAACACCCCCGGGGGGGCCCAATGAGCAGTTCTTC
clone_size: NA
d_call: TRBD2
v_call: TRBV6-5
j_call: TRBJ2-1

cdr3_aa: CASSLLPPGIIDKNIQYF
cdr3_nt: TGTGCCAGCAGTTTATTACCCCCAGGAATCATAGACAAAAACATTCAGTACTTC
clone_size: NA
d_call: NA
v_call: TRBV27
j_call: TRBJ2-4

cdr3_aa: CASSYQGCRNGYTF
cdr3_nt: TGTGCCAGCAGCTACCAGGGCTGTAGGAATGGCTACACCTTC
clone_size: few
d_call: NA
v_call: TRBV13
j_call: TRBJ1-2

cdr3_aa: CASTKRRGGRDTDTQYF
cdr3_nt: TGTGCCAGCACCAAAAGGCGGGGGGGCCGAGACACAGATACGCAGTATTTT
clone_size: few
d_call: TRBD2
v_call: TRBV12-3/TRBV12-4
j_call: TRBJ2-3

cdr3_aa: CASTTGQVDTEAFF
cdr3_nt: TGTGCCAGTACGACAGGGCAAGTTGATACTGAAGCTTTCTTT
clone_size: NA
d_call: TRBD1
v_call: TRBV19
j_call: TRBJ1-1

cdr3_aa: CSAGGRAGELFF
cdr3_nt: TGCAGTGCTGGGGGTCGGGCCGGGGAGCTGTTTTTT
clone_size: many
d_call: NA
v_call: TRBV20-1
j_call: TRBJ2-2

cdr3_aa: CASSVAPGGGRYTEAFF
cdr3_nt: TGTGCCAGCAGCGTAGCTCCGGGAGGGGGCCGGTACACTGAAGCTTTCTTT
clone_size: few
d_call: TRBD1
v_call: TRBV9
j_call: TRBJ1-1

cdr3_aa: CASSRGEYSNQPQHF
cdr3_nt: TGTGCCAGCAGCCGAGGAGAATATAGCAATCAGCCCCAGCATTTT
clone_size: NA
d_call: NA
v_call: TRBV7-9
j_call: TRBJ1-5

cdr3_aa: CASSSDPSTDTQYF
cdr3_nt: TGTGCCAGCAGCAGCGATCCTAGCACAGATACGCAGTATTTT
clone_size: many
d_call: NA
v_call: TRBV7-6
j_call: TRBJ2-3

cdr3_aa: CASSFRGSYNEQFF
cdr3_nt: TGTGCCAGCAGTTTTCGCGGCTCCTACAATGAGCAGTTCTTC
clone_size: NA
d_call: NA
v_call: TRBV12-3/TRBV12-4
j_call: TRBJ2-1

cdr3_aa: CASSQGAAGNTIYF
cdr3_nt: TGCGCCAGCAGCCAAGGGGCAGCTGGAAACACCATATATTTT
clone_size: once
d_call: NA
v_call: TRBV4-1
j_call: TRBJ1-3

cdr3_aa: CASSLGQGWETQYF
cdr3_nt: TGTGCCAGCAGCTTAGGTCAGGGCTGGGAGACCCAGTACTTC
clone_size: NA
d_call: NA
v_call: TRBV7-4
j_call: TRBJ2-5

cdr3_aa: CASSLGGFVQANEKLFF
cdr3_nt: TGTGCCAGCAGCTTGGGTGGTTTCGTGCAGGCCAATGAAAAACTGTTTTTT
clone_size: many
d_call: NA
v_call: TRBV11-2
j_call: TRBJ1-4

cdr3_aa: CASSLGAGGGHQPQHF
cdr3_nt: TGTGCCAGCAGTCTTGGGGCGGGGGGCGGTCATCAGCCCCAGCATTTT
clone_size: many
d_call: NA
v_call: TRBV6-6
j_call: TRBJ1-5

cdr3_aa: CASSLRRGGVPRPSTDTQYF
cdr3_nt: TGTGCCAGCAGTTTGAGGCGGGGGGGCGTACCGAGGCCTAGCACAGATACGCAGTATTTT
clone_size: few
d_call: TRBD2
v_call: TRBV12-3/TRBV12-4
j_call: TRBJ2-3

cdr3_aa: CASSARQSYNSPLHF
cdr3_nt: TGTGCCAGCAGCGCCCGACAATCCTATAATTCACCCCTCCACTTT
clone_size: many
d_call: NA
v_call: TRBV7-2
j_call: TRBJ1-6

cdr3_aa: CASSDLTGTNGGYTF
cdr3_nt: TGTGCCAGCAGTGACCTTACCGGGACAAATGGTGGCTACACCTTC
clone_size: NA
d_call: NA
v_call: TRBV6-1
j_call: TRBJ1-2

cdr3_aa: CASSTYGLALDEQFF
cdr3_nt: TGTGCCAGCAGTACCTACGGACTAGCTTTAGATGAGCAGTTCTTC
clone_size: few
d_call: TRBD2
v_call: TRBV12-3/TRBV12-4
j_call: TRBJ2-1

cdr3_aa: CSARGEANYGYTF
cdr3_nt: TGCAGTGCTAGGGGGGAGGCTAACTATGGCTACACCTTC
clone_size: NA
d_call: NA
v_call: TRBV20-1
j_call: TRBJ1-2

cdr3_aa: CAISEDRAKKTQYF
cdr3_nt: TGTGCCATCAGTGAGGACAGGGCGAAAAAGACCCAGTACTTC
clone_size: NA
d_call: TRBD1
v_call: TRBV10-3
j_call: TRBJ2-5

cdr3_aa: CASRTWGNIQYF
cdr3_nt: TGTGCCAGCCGGACATGGGGAAACATTCAGTACTTC
clone_size: many
d_call: NA
v_call: TRBV6-6
j_call: TRBJ2-4

cdr3_aa: CATRTSGGMKTQYF
cdr3_nt: TGTGCCACCCGGACTAGCGGGGGGATGAAGACCCAGTACTTC
clone_size: many
d_call: TRBD2
v_call: TRBV28
j_call: TRBJ2-5

cdr3_aa: CASLMWSTPYEQYF
cdr3_nt: TGTGCCAGCCTGATGTGGTCTACTCCCTACGAGCAGTACTTC
clone_size: many
d_call: NA
v_call: TRBV6-1
j_call: TRBJ2-7

cdr3_aa: CASSLDLWGGGRGNYGYTF
cdr3_nt: TGTGCCAGCAGCTTAGATCTATGGGGTGGTGGCAGGGGGAACTATGGCTACACCTTC
clone_size: few
d_call: TRBD1
v_call: TRBV7-2
j_call: TRBJ1-2

cdr3_aa: CASSLRVGTEAFF
cdr3_nt: TGCGCCAGCAGCTTGAGGGTAGGCACTGAAGCTTTCTTT
clone_size: many
d_call: NA
v_call: TRBV5-1
j_call: TRBJ1-1

cdr3_aa: CASSMKCTGELFF
cdr3_nt: TGTGCCAGTAGTATGAAGTGCACCGGGGAGCTGTTTTTT
clone_size: many
d_call: NA
v_call: TRBV19
j_call: TRBJ2-2

cdr3_aa: CSVEEGAEAFF
cdr3_nt: TGCAGCGTTGAAGAGGGAGCTGAAGCTTTCTTT
clone_size: many
d_call: NA
v_call: TRBV29-1
j_call: TRBJ1-1

cdr3_aa: CASSPQGYPTDTQYF
cdr3_nt: TGCGCCAGCAGCCCGCAGGGTTACCCCACAGATACGCAGTATTTT
clone_size: NA
d_call: NA
v_call: TRBV5-1
j_call: TRBJ2-3

cdr3_aa: CASSRENADTQYF
cdr3_nt: TGTGCCAGCAGCCGTGAGAACGCAGATACGCAGTATTTT
clone_size: many
d_call: NA
v_call: TRBV13
j_call: TRBJ2-3

cdr3_aa: CASSSRLTVGGKETQYF
cdr3_nt: TGTGCCAGCAGCTCCCGCCTTACTGTTGGTGGGAAAGAGACCCAGTACTTC
clone_size: NA
d_call: NA
v_call: TRBV5-4
j_call: TRBJ2-5

cdr3_aa: CASSQDPLAGLNTGELFF
cdr3_nt: TGTGCCAGCAGCCAAGATCCCCTAGCGGGACTGAACACCGGGGAGCTGTTTTTT
clone_size: many
d_call: TRBD2
v_call: TRBV4-2
j_call: TRBJ2-2

cdr3_aa: CASGLVPSGPPLNTEAFF
cdr3_nt: TGTGCTAGTGGTTTGGTACCCTCCGGGCCCCCCCTGAACACTGAAGCTTTCTTT
clone_size: many
d_call: NA
v_call: TRBV12-5
j_call: TRBJ1-1

cdr3_aa: CASSLGQEAFF
cdr3_nt: TGTGCCAGCAGTTTGGGACAGGAAGCTTTCTTT
clone_size: few
d_call: TRBD1
v_call: TRBV12-3/TRBV12-4
j_call: TRBJ1-1

cdr3_aa: CASSLEIGTSGRQFF
cdr3_nt: TGCGCCAGCAGCTTGGAAATTGGGACTAGCGGCAGGCAGTTCTTC
clone_size: many
d_call: TRBD2
v_call: TRBV5-1
j_call: TRBJ2-1

cdr3_aa: CASSIGQGAGNQPQHF
cdr3_nt: TGTGCCAGTAGTATCGGGCAGGGGGCAGGCAATCAGCCCCAGCATTTT
clone_size: NA
d_call: TRBD1
v_call: TRBV19
j_call: TRBJ1-5